The 7 T cell receptor beta chains listed next were all sequenced from one sample in a study of blood T cells in healthy people across ages. For the second PCR, which ran for roughly 7 to 11 cycles, a sample-barcoded 5' primer and a J-beta primer mix were used. TCRdb used MiXCR to reprocess the 5' RACE reads, holding one entry per CDR3 protein. This sample carries 910,000 or so distinct CDR3 sequences, 51% of them seen once, and the ten largest clones take about 22%. The sequenced sample was blood. These receptors all stem from a woman aged 55-69 years in good health.

This clonotype was detected a few times. The J gene is TRBJ2-5, the V gene TRBV3-1; possibly TRBD2 for D (7 bases). Germline CDR1 is LGHDT and CDR2 is YNNKEL (reference sequence). The ends were cut back, 7 bases at V and 5 bases at J, with 14 bases in the middle. There are 13 residues in the CDR3. Here the CDR3 reads CASNIQGGETQYF. The CDR3 region has the DNA TGTGCCAGCAACATACAGGGAGGGGAGACCCAGTACTTC.

The CDR3 reads CASSQGPQLEQYF. CDR3 sequence (DNA): TGTGCCAGCAGCCAAGGCCCTCAGCTCGAGCAGTACTTC. The chain combines TRBV14 with TRBJ2-4; D gene uncertain. The end of the DNA fits TRBJ2-7 better, so the J call may be wrong. The CDR3 covers 13 residues. Germline CDR1 SGHDN, CDR2 FVKESK.

The chain couples TRBV20-1 to TRBJ2-1; D gene uncertain. CDR3 size: 14 residues. Germline lookup yields CDR1 DFQATT and CDR2 SNEGSKA (reference sequence). Trimming cost V 0 bases and J 4 bases, with 10 bases left between them. CDR3 protein: CSAREEQSYNEQFF. The CDR3 region has the DNA TGCAGTGCTAGAGAGGAACAGAGTTACAATGAGCAGTTCTTC.

The chain links TRBV18 to TRBJ2-2, with D possibly being TRBD1 or TRBD2 (5 bases each). Germline assignment: CDR1 KGHSH and CDR2 LQKENI. CDR3 size: 15 residues. The germline V and J ends were trimmed by 5 bases and 3 bases, with 13 bases remaining between them. The CDR3 DNA reads as TGTGCCAGCTCATCAACCGGGGCACACACCGGGGAGCTGTTTTTT. Its translation: CASSSTGAHTGELFF.

This sequence joins TRBV28 and TRBJ2-7; the match to TRBD2 covers 10 bases. The last part of the DNA fits TRBJ2-5 better; the J call may be wrong. This CDR3 contains 18 residues. CDR1 and CDR2 (germline): MDHEN, SYDVKM. The CDR3 loop is CASSLLRLASGRLKTQYF. As DNA, the CDR3 is TGTGCCAGCAGTTTATTGAGGCTCGCTAGCGGGAGATTAAAGACCCAGTACTTC.

The V call is TRBV27, the J call TRBJ2-3; 11 nucleotides align to TRBD2. This CDR3 spans 17 amino acids. Trimming at V came to 6 bases and at J to 6 bases, leaving 14 bases not matched to a gene. Germline values: CDR1 MNHEY, CDR2 SMNVEV (reference sequence). For the CDR3, the DNA is TGTGCCAGCAGCCCAGCCCGGGGGCTAGCGGGAGGTGATACGCAGTATTTT. This gives the protein CASSPARGLAGGDTQYF.

The rearrangement links TRBV12-3 or TRBV12-4 to TRBJ2-2; the D gene is possibly TRBD2 (7 bases). The CDR3 is 14 amino acids. V was trimmed by 6 bases and J by 2 bases, leaving 10 bases between them. CDR3 DNA sequence: TGTGCCAGCAGGAGGGGGGGAAACACCGGGGAGCTGTTTTTT. Translated, it gives CASRRGGNTGELFF.